The T cell receptor (beta chain) under discussion was sequenced for a study of T cells in Graves' hyperthyroidism and ophthalmopathy (dated by TCRdb to the late 2010s). Regarding the research as a whole: Peripheral blood was collected at initial diagnosis, before any treatment. After blood sampling, hyperthyroidism patients were treated with methimazole at a starting dose of 30 mg daily, and ophthalmopathy patients were treated with high-dose intravenous methylprednisolone. Thyroid tissue and blood T-cell repertoires from six Graves' hyperthyroidism patients were also compared in the study. The paper reports TCR Vbeta CDR3 sequencing of some 140 peripheral blood samples: fewer than 50 ophthalmopathy, fewer than 85 hyperthyroidism and around 17 progressor patients. The 95 to 100 discovery patients were divided at random into training and test sets in a 7:3 ratio. To identify TCR V-J signatures that set the groups apart, the researchers used a discovery cohort of about a hundred patients, made up of around 42 with Graves' ophthalmopathy and approximately 57 with stable Graves' hyperthyroidism. Prospective prediction of ophthalmopathy was tested in an independent validation cohort consisting of 18 to 20 hyperthyroidism patients and around 16 patients who later progressed to ophthalmopathy.

Ophthalmopathy patients had moderately to severely active disease, Clinical Activity Score of at least 3, NOSPECS grade of at least 4, and duration under 3 months. Any patient with an uncontrolled infection, another autoimmune disease, pregnancy or lactation was excluded. Diagnoses were established on the basis of clinical symptoms, serum thyroxine and TRAb, thyroid ultrasound, and orbital computed tomography. PBMCs were separated from roughly 9.6 ml of fresh peripheral blood using Ficoll-Paque density gradient centrifugation. Total RNA was extracted with Trizol reagent, and quality was checked on an Agilent 2100 Bioanalyzer. Paper-wide results and their limitations: A model built on a 13 V-J signature distinguished ophthalmopathy from stable hyperthyroidism, reaching about 88% sensitivity and around 81% specificity in cross-validation and 80%/75% in testing. Sample size was not statistically predetermined, and investigators were not blinded to group allocation. In validation, progression to ophthalmopathy was predicted by the model with 70% to 71% sensitivity and under 85% specificity, a median of approximately 7.1 months before onset. Blood samples also contained most of the expanded thyroid clonotypes (frequency above 0.001), which suggests that blood repertoires may reflect thyroid immune responses.

The TCR beta CDR3 regions were amplified from the RNA transcripts. The first round of RT-PCR for the TCR CDR3 was performed with the HTBI primer set and the Qiagen OneStep RT-PCR kit. A second multiplex PCR round built the libraries, followed by size selection and purification. Paired-end sequencing of the libraries was performed with 100 bp reads on an Illumina HiSeq2000. The authors' pipeline ran thus. Raw data were processed with SOAPnuke, discarding reads with adapters, uncalled bases, mean Phred below 15, or no exact constant-primer or identifier match. High-quality paired reads were merged with COPE v1.2.5, and unique nucleotide sequences were defined as clonotypes. MiTCR v1.1 was used to align the clonotypes against IMGT TRBV, TRBD and TRBJ reference segments. The analysis included only V-J combinations with a frequency above 0.0001, which together covered 98% to 99.2% of the repertoires. The TCS score was defined as F50 (clonal expansion) divided by E x V (chaos), with BLOSUM62-based TCRdist calculated between CDR3 peptides within each V-J. Welch's t-statistics and random forest reduced roughly 500 V-J features to about 13, which were used in a naive Bayes classifier (R e1071). TCRdb itself trimmed the public reads at Q25 with fastp, ran MiXCR and retained productive beta chains. CDR3 protein duplicates are merged, each entry listing the most common genes and DNA. Clone size and V and J calls follow TCRdb, not the original study. Counted in this sample were 500,000 or so distinct CDR3 sequences; around 15% of them appeared once. Jointly, the top ten make up less than 30% of the sample.

V and J lose 6 bases and 3 bases, and a span of 15 bases separates them. The CDR3 holds 13 amino acids from the cysteine to the phenylalanine. The sequence is cut down to CDR3 DNA, 39 bases in frame from base 1. CDR1 is given as SQVTM and CDR2 as ANQGSEA, both from the germline V gene. This clonotype was detected only a few times. Its antigen remains unidentified. No much larger clone is present one base from it, and per-base qualities are unavailable. Sequenced material: blood. This sequence was found in a woman aged 25 to 39 with Graves' ophthalmopathy. The chain uses TRBV29-1 and TRBJ2-7, with a weak D call of TRBD1 (6 bases match). For the CDR3, the sequence is CSVRVGAGYEQYF. The nucleotides are TGCAGCGTCAGAGTGGGGGCCGGCTACGAGCAGTACTTC.